This T cell receptor (beta chain) was documented in a study of blood T cell repertoires in COVID-19. Per the authors' pipeline: For nucleated cells, counts were estimated from reference gene primer amplification. Sequencing was performed with immunoSEQ multiplex PCR; in TCRdb, only in-frame clones are kept and a portion is missing. The V and J calls and the clone size are those of that table, but D and trimming were determined from the DNA. Of about 140,000 clones listed, approximately 84% are singletons. The participants were between roughly 18 and 100 years old and came from roughly 25 US areas. Grouping used clinical history reported by participants in a survey and questionnaire. The TCR was taken from a woman in her forties or fifties with acute COVID-19. Sequenced sample: PBMCs or T cells enriched from blood (not recorded which).

The CDR3 bases are TGTGCCAGCAGTTCGGGTTCACCCCTCCACTTT. It encodes CASSSGSPLHF. The chain employs TRBV12-3 or TRBV12-4 and TRBJ1-6; no clear D gene. The CDR3 covers 11 residues. The V and J ends lost 4 bases and 9 bases respectively, with 4 bases between them.